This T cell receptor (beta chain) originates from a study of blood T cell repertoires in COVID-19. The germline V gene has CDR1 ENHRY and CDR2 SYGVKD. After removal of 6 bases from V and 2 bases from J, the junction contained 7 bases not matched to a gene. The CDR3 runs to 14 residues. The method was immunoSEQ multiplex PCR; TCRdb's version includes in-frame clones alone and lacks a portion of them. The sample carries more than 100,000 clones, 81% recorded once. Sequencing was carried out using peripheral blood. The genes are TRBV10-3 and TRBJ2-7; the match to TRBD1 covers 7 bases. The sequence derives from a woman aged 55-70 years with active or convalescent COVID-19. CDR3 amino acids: CAIRSDRETYEQYV. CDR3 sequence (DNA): TGTGCCATCAGGTCCGACAGGGAAACCTACGAGCAGTACGTC.